This T cell receptor beta chain was recovered during a study of blood T cells in healthy people across ages. A second PCR, run for roughly 7 to 12 cycles, used a sample-barcoded 5' primer plus a J-beta primer mix. One entry per CDR3 protein results from TCRdb running MiXCR on the 5' RACE reads. The sample holds more than 800,000 distinct CDR3 sequences, around 28% seen once. This CDR3 is 14 amino acids long. Germline V gene sequence: CDR1 LGHNA, CDR2 YSLEER. With 6 bases clipped from V and 3 bases from J, the junction kept 7 bases outside the gene matches. The amount of total RNA extracted per sample was at least 5.5 micrograms.

This chain joins TRBV4-3 and TRBJ2-5; 7 bases are shared with TRBD1. Sequencing input: blood. This clonotype was sampled from a woman older than 75 in good health. This chain's CDR3 is CASSQVQGKETQYF. CDR3 sequence (DNA): TGCGCCAGCAGTCAGGTACAGGGGAAAGAGACCCAGTACTTC.